This T cell receptor beta chain was sequenced during a study of T cells in Graves' hyperthyroidism and ophthalmopathy (dated by TCRdb to 2018 to 2020). Regarding the study in general: Peripheral blood samples were taken at the time of initial diagnosis, prior to any treatment. A discovery cohort of roughly 100 patients, about 40 with Graves' ophthalmopathy and fewer than 65 with stable Graves' hyperthyroidism, was used to find distinguishing TCR V-J signatures. For training and testing, the roughly 100 patients in the discovery cohort were randomly divided in a 7:3 ratio. Once sampling was done, hyperthyroidism patients were given methimazole at a starting dose of 30 mg daily, whereas ophthalmopathy patients were given high-dose intravenous methylprednisolone. Thyroid tissue and blood T-cell repertoires from about 6 Graves' hyperthyroidism patients were also compared in the study. Prospective prediction of ophthalmopathy was tested in an independent validation cohort consisting of under 20 hyperthyroidism patients and some 16 patients who later progressed to ophthalmopathy. The paper describes TCR Vbeta CDR3 sequencing of 135 peripheral blood samples, made up of 43 ophthalmopathy patients, around 78 hyperthyroidism patients and some 17 progressor patients.

What the study reported, not specific to this receptor: No statistical method was used to fix the sample size in advance, and group allocation was not hidden from the investigators. A model built on a 13 V-J signature distinguished ophthalmopathy from stable hyperthyroidism, reaching about 89% sensitivity and under 84% specificity in cross-validation and 80%/75% in testing. During validation, the model predicted progression to ophthalmopathy a median of roughly six months ahead of onset, with roughly 65% sensitivity and roughly 75% specificity. Blood samples also contained most of the expanded thyroid clonotypes (frequency above 0.001), which suggests that blood repertoires may reflect thyroid immune responses.

The CDR3 numbers 15 residues from cysteine through phenylalanine. Here the CDR3 DNA is all that survives: 45 bases in frame from base 1. The V end gives up 0 bases and the J end 7 bases, leaving 4 bases in the junction not matched to a gene. Reading the germline V gene gives CDR1 SGHRS and CDR2 YFSETQ. In the case of this clonotype: Its cognate antigen has yet to be identified. Base quality data are lacking; no much larger clone is found one base away.

Stable Graves' hyperthyroidism was defined as no progression to ophthalmopathy during 18 months of follow-up. The hyperthyroidism patients were between 18 and 65 years old and newly diagnosed, with a disease duration of less than 2 months. Exclusion was applied to patients with uncontrolled infections, other autoimmune diseases, pregnancy or lactation. Diagnoses were based on clinical symptoms, serum thyroxine and TRAb, thyroid ultrasound and orbital computed tomography. Ficoll-Paque density gradient centrifugation was used to isolate PBMCs from around 9.1 ml of fresh peripheral blood. Total RNA was extracted using Trizol reagent, and RNA quality was assessed on an Agilent 2100 Bioanalyzer. TCR beta CDR3 regions were amplified from RNA transcripts. For the first round of RT-PCR on the TCR CDR3, the HTBI primer set was used together with the Qiagen OneStep RT-PCR kit. Libraries were constructed in a second round of multiplex PCR, after which size selection and purification were carried out. Paired-end sequencing of the libraries was performed with 100 bp reads on an Illumina HiSeq2000. The original pipeline was this. SOAPnuke was used to process the raw data, with reads discarded if the reads contained adapters or uncalled bases, had a mean Phred below 15, or lacked an exact constant-primer or identifier match. COPE v1.2.5 was used to merge the high-quality paired reads, and each unique nucleotide sequence was defined as a clonotype. MiTCR v1.1 was used to align the clonotypes against IMGT TRBV, TRBD and TRBJ reference segments. The analysis included only V-J combinations with a frequency above 0.0001, which together covered around 99% of the repertoires. A TCS score was defined as the ratio of F50 (clonal expansion) to E x V (chaos), with BLOSUM62-based TCRdist applied between CDR3 peptides within each V-J. Welch's t-statistics and random forest reduced some 510 V-J features to 13, which were used in a naive Bayes classifier (R e1071). The Morisita-Horn index was used to measure how similar the thyroid and blood repertoires were. The raw public data were reprocessed by TCRdb itself: fastp quality trimming at Q25, MiXCR clonotype calling, in-frame beta chains only. One record per CDR3 amino acid sequence lists the most common genes and DNA. Clone size and V and J calls follow TCRdb, not the original study. This sample has nearly 750,000 distinct CDR3 sequences in its table, and around a third of those were observed once. Together, the top ten hold 30% to 40% of the sample.

Source material: blood. The chain couples TRBV5-1 to TRBJ1-5; 10 of the junction bases match TRBD1. The TCR was taken from a woman aged 40 to 50 with Graves' hyperthyroidism. In nucleotide form, the sequence is TGCGCCAGCAGCTTGGACGGACAGGGGGACCAGCCCCAGCATTTT. Its protein reads: CASSLDGQGDQPQHF.